This T cell receptor beta chain is drawn from a study of response to subunit inactivated influenza vaccine (dated by TCRdb to the late 2010s). Regarding the research as a whole: Deep quantitative profiling of the T cell receptor repertoire was used in the study to follow responses to a trivalent subunit inactivated influenza vaccine. What the authors observed across the whole study: According to the authors, only a limited number of new T cells may be recruited by each seasonal influenza vaccination.

This clonotype was seen at least ten times. Its target antigen remains unknown. No base quality information exists; no much larger clone differs at one position. Library preparation was by RT-PCR. The reads were generated on an Illumina HiSeq 2500. TCRdb redid the processing of the public reads, applying fastp at Q25 and MiXCR, and retained in-frame beta chains. For every CDR3 protein sequence, its rows merge into one entry that carries the most common genes and DNA. Counted in this sample were around 570,000 distinct CDR3 sequences; 7.6% of them appeared once. The ten largest clones capture roughly 13% of the sample. The input for sequencing was PBMCs from blood, taken less than 30 months after vaccination. This TCR was sampled from a man between 45 and 75 years old who received an inactivated influenza vaccine. Donor details come from another sample of the same person, matched by shared clones.

The nucleotides read TGTGCCAGCAGTACCGGACCGAAGAACACTGAAGCTTTCTTT. Its protein is CASSTGPKNTEAFF. This receptor chain uses TRBV12-3 or TRBV12-4 and TRBJ1-1, with no confident D gene call. V and J lose 5 bases and 1 base, and a span of 11 bases separates them. Counted from cysteine to phenylalanine, this CDR3 has 14 amino acids. Only the CDR3 DNA is retained, 42 bases long and in frame from the first base.